Below are 21 T cell receptor beta chains sequenced from a single sample in a study of response to subunit inactivated influenza vaccine. TCRdb fed the RT-PCR reads into MiXCR, producing one record per CDR3 protein. The sample shows hundreds of thousands of distinct CDR3 sequences, under 20% of them seen only once. The sample was PBMCs from blood, taken 4 to 6 days after vaccination. The source is a man aged 50 or older who received an inactivated influenza vaccine.

The chain is built from TRBV30 and TRBJ1-5, with TRBD1 as a possible D gene (6 bases). The germline V gene has CDR1 GTSNPN and CDR2 SVGIG (reference sequence). The CDR3 consists of 13 residues. The V gene lost 0 bases and the J gene lost 7 bases, with 10 bases spanning the gap. The CDR3 protein is CAWSVGGSQPQHF. The CDR3 bases are TGTGCCTGGAGTGTAGGGGGATCACAGCCCCAGCATTTT.

This clonotype has just a few counts. The V call is TRBV19, the J call TRBJ2-3; D remains ambiguous. CDR1 and CDR2 from the germline V gene are LNHDA and SQIVND (reference sequence). The CDR3 is 12 residues long. The ends were cut back, 5 bases at V and 11 bases at J, with 14 bases in the middle. The chain's CDR3 is CASSGAVALQYF. The CDR3 region has the DNA TGTGCCAGTAGTGGTGCGGTGGCTCTGCAGTATTTT.

This clonotype has only a few counts. This sequence joins TRBV11-1 and TRBJ2-1; D perhaps matches TRBD1 (5 bases). CDR1 is SGHAT, CDR2 FQDESV, per germline (reference sequence). The CDR3 runs to 21 residues. V lost 2 bases and J 0 bases, leaving 26 bases between the germline ends. CDR3 in DNA: TGTGCCAGCAGCTTAACCCTGGGGCTATTCCAGCAGAGTAGCTCCTACAATGAGCAGTTCTTC. Amino acid sequence: CASSLTLGLFQQSSSYNEQFF.

This clonotype was observed a few times. The chain combines TRBV4-1 with TRBJ1-5, with unresolved D. Germline V gene data show CDR1 as MGHRA and CDR2 as YSYEKL. Trimming removed 0 bases at V and 1 base at J, with 7 bases between. The CDR3 has 15 residues. In nucleotides, the CDR3 is TGCGCCAGCAGCCAAGATGGAAGGAGCAATCAGCCCCAGCATTTT. Translated, it gives CASSQDGRSNQPQHF.

The chain combines TRBV9 with TRBJ2-7; 8 nucleotides align to TRBD1. Per the germline V gene, CDR1 is SGDLS and CDR2 is YYNGEE. Trimming at V came to 4 bases and at J to 7 bases, leaving 10 bases not matched to a gene. The CDR3 is 14 residues long. The CDR3 reads CASSPLTGAGEQYF. In DNA, the CDR3 is TGTGCCAGCAGCCCGTTGACAGGGGCGGGAGAGCAGTACTTC.

The genes are TRBV20-1 and TRBJ2-3, with D uncertain. The germline V gene has CDR1 DFQATT and CDR2 SNEGSKA (reference sequence). This CDR3 contains 14 residues. Trimming pared 1 base from V and 6 bases from J, leaving 14 bases between. The CDR3 DNA follows: TGCAGTGCTAGAGTTGCCCGATTGACGGATACGCAGTATTTT. Protein product: CSARVARLTDTQYF.

The chain couples TRBV7-9 to TRBJ2-1; 8 positions agree with TRBD1. Germline-derived CDR1 and CDR2 are SEHNR and FQNEAQ (reference sequence). With 5 bases clipped from V and 10 bases from J, the junction kept 7 bases outside the gene matches. The CDR3 loop spans 13 amino acids. The DNA of the CDR3 is TGTGCCAGCAGCCCAAGGACAGGGCCAGAGCAGTTCTTC. It specifies CASSPRTGPEQFF.

This clonotype came up many times. The chain employs TRBV6-5 and TRBJ1-1; D is uncertain. The germline V gene has CDR1 MNHEY and CDR2 SVGAGI. Trimming cost V 3 bases and J 1 base, with 6 bases left between them. This CDR3 has 13 residues. For the CDR3, the DNA is TGTGCCAGCAGTTATAGTTCGAACACTGAAGCTTTCTTT. Residues: CASSYSSNTEAFF.

The sample holds a few counts of this clonotype. The V gene is TRBV25-1, the J gene TRBJ1-2, with D unclear. The CDR3 extends over 12 amino acids. Trimming removed 5 bases from V and 3 bases from J, with 7 bases in between. Germline V gene lookup returns CDR1 MGHDK and CDR2 SYGVNS. The CDR3 loop reads CASSKGDYGYTF. CDR3 in DNA: TGTGCCAGCAGTAAAGGTGACTATGGCTACACCTTC.

V is TRBV6-2 or TRBV6-3 and J is TRBJ2-1; 8 bases match TRBD1. Germline trimming cut 5 bases from V and 8 bases from J; bases unmatched to any gene: 11. The germline V gene has CDR1 MNHEY and CDR2 SVGEGT. This CDR3 comprises 15 residues. The CDR3 here is CASSNPPQGAYEQFF. The CDR3 DNA reads as TGTGCCAGCAGTAACCCGCCTCAGGGGGCCTATGAGCAGTTCTTC.

Only a few counts were recorded for this clonotype. This chain connects TRBV7-8 to TRBJ1-3; D is perhaps TRBD1 (5 bases). The V and J ends lost 6 bases and 3 bases respectively, with 15 bases between them. Germline V gene lookup returns CDR1 SGHVS and CDR2 FQNEAQ. The CDR3 contains 15 residues. CDR3 protein: CASSNWGVDGNTIYF. CDR3 bases: TGTGCCAGCAGTAATTGGGGGGTGGATGGAAACACCATATATTTT.

This chain uses TRBV15 with TRBJ2-7; D uncertain. V lost 0 bases and J lost 3, with 9 bases in between. This CDR3 has 14 amino acids. CDR1 is LNHNV and CDR2 is YYDKDF in the germline V gene (reference sequence). The CDR3 bases are TGTGCCACCAGCAGAGATCTGTCTTTCTACGAGCAGTACTTC. Translating it yields CATSRDLSFYEQYF.

The rearrangement links TRBV7-2 to TRBJ2-2; a weak D match, TRBD1 (6 bases). V gave up 4 bases and J gave up 1 base, with 13 bases separating them. The CDR3 length is 16 residues. Germline CDR1 SGHTA, CDR2 FQGNSA. Written as DNA, the CDR3 is TGTGCCAGCAGCTCCATCGGGACACTGAACACCGGGGAGCTGTTTTTT. It yields the protein CASSSIGTLNTGELFF.

The table lists this clonotype with a few counts. The rearrangement joins TRBV29-1 to TRBJ2-1; D is undetermined. The V gene's germline CDR1 is SQVTM and CDR2 ANQGSEA. The V and J ends lost 5 bases and 0 bases respectively, with 8 bases between them. There are 13 residues in the CDR3. The CDR3: CSVHHGSYNEQFF. The CDR3 nucleotides are TGCAGCGTTCACCACGGCTCCTACAATGAGCAGTTCTTC.

The CDR3 DNA follows: TGTGCCAGCAGTGGCCTTATGGGGCCACAACAAAATGAGCAGTTCTTC. As protein: CASSGLMGPQQNEQFF. The gene calls are TRBV5-6 and TRBJ2-1, with D possibly matching TRBD1 (5 bases). V gave up 5 bases and J gave up 7 bases, with 22 bases separating them. The CDR3 totals 16 residues. Per germline, CDR1 SGHDT and CDR2 YYEEEE.

The chain employs TRBV7-6 and TRBJ2-5, with 9 nucleotides matching TRBD1. The V and J ends lost 5 bases and 4 bases, in that order; junction bases with no gene match: 8. CDR3 length equals 15 residues. The germline gives CDR1 SGHVS, CDR2 FNYEAQ. CDR3 in amino acids: CASSQGQGWGETQYF. CDR3 in DNA: TGTGCCAGCAGCCAAGGACAGGGGTGGGGAGAGACCCAGTACTTC. Full variable domain (outside the CDR3, taken from reference TRBV7-6 and TRBJ2-5): GAGVSQSPRYKVTKRGQDVALRCDPISGHVSLYWYRQALGQGPEFLTYFNYEAQQDKSGLPNDRFSAERPEGSISTLTIQRTEQRDSAMYRCASSQGQGWGETQYFGPGTRLLVL.

This clonotype has only a few counts. The J gene is TRBJ2-2, the V gene TRBV5-6; the match to TRBD2 covers 11 bases. After removal of 5 bases from V and 4 bases from J, the junction contained 7 bases not matched to a gene. This CDR3 is built from 16 residues. The germline gives CDR1 SGHDT, CDR2 YYEEEE. CDR3 coding DNA: TGTGCCAGCAGACGTACCGGGACTAGCGGCACCGGGGAGCTGTTTTTT. Translated: CASRRTGTSGTGELFF.

The chain couples TRBV5-6 to TRBJ2-3; 10 bases are a match to TRBD2. This CDR3 has 16 amino acids. CDR1 and CDR2 (germline): SGHDT, YYEEEE. With 3 bases clipped from V and 3 bases from J, the junction kept 7 bases outside the gene matches. The CDR3 here is CASSSPAGGETDTQYF. The CDR3 DNA follows: TGTGCCAGCAGCTCACCAGCGGGGGGGGAAACAGATACGCAGTATTTT.

This clonotype was counted only a few times. This chain uses TRBV6-4 with TRBJ2-7; D remains ambiguous. Germline CDR1 is MRHNA and CDR2 is SNTAGT. CDR3 length equals 13 residues. Trimming stripped 3 bases from V and 4 bases from J, with 10 bases between. The CDR3 DNA reads TGTGCCAGCAGTGAATGCTGGAGATACGAGCAGTACTTC. This encodes CASSECWRYEQYF.

The chain combines TRBV19 with TRBJ2-7, with 14 nucleotides matching TRBD2. After removal of 6 bases from V and 8 bases from J, the junction contained 12 bases not matched to a gene. The CDR3 length is 16 residues. Germline V CDR1 and CDR2: LNHDA, SQIVND (reference sequence). In nucleotides, the CDR3 is TGTGCCAGTAGAAAGACCGCCGGGACTAGCGGGAGTAAGCAGTACTTC. Translation: CASRKTAGTSGSKQYF. The full variable domain, its missing parts supplied by reference TRBV19 and TRBJ2-7, is DGGITQSPKYLFRKEGQNVTLSCEQNLNHDAMYWYRQDPGQGLRLIYYSQIVNDFQKGDIAEGYSVSREKKESFPLTVTSAQKNPTAFYLCASRKTAGTSGSKQYFGPGTRLTVT.

This clonotype was recorded a few times. The chain couples TRBV5-1 to TRBJ2-5; 7 positions match TRBD2. V lost 0 bases, J lost 5 bases, and 10 bases stayed unmatched. CDR3 size: 16 residues. Germline CDR1 reads SGHRS; CDR2 reads YFSETQ. The CDR3 DNA sequence: TGCGCCAGCAGCTTGGGCTCGACTAGCCTATGGGAGACCCAGTACTTC. Translation: CASSLGSTSLWETQYF. The full variable domain, its missing parts supplied by reference TRBV5-1 and TRBJ2-5, is KAGVTQTPRYLIKTRGQQVTLSCSPISGHRSVSWYQQTPGQGLQFLFEYFSETQRNKGNFPGRFSGRQFSNSRSEMNVSTLELGDSALYLCASSLGSTSLWETQYFGPGTRLLVL.